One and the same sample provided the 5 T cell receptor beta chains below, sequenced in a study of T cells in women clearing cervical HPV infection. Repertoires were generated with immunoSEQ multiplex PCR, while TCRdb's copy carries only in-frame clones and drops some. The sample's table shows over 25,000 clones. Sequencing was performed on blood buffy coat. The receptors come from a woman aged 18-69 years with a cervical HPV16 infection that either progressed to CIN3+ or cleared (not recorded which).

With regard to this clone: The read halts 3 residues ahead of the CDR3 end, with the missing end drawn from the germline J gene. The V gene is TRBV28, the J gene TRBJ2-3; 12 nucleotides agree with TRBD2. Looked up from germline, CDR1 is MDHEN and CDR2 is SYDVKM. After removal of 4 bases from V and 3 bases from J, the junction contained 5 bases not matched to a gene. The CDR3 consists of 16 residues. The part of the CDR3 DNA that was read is TGTGCCAGCAGTTCTCCTAGCGGGAGGGGAACAGATACG. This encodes CASSSPSGRGTDT. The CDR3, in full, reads CASSSPSGRGTDTQYF.

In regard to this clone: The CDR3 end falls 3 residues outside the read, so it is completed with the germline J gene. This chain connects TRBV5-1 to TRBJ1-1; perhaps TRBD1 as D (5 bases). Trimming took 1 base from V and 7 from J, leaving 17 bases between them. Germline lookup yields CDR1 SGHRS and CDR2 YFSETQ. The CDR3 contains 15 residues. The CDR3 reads CASSLWPGQRDEAFF. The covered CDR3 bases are TGCGCCAGCAGCTTGTGGCCAGGACAAAGGGATGAA.

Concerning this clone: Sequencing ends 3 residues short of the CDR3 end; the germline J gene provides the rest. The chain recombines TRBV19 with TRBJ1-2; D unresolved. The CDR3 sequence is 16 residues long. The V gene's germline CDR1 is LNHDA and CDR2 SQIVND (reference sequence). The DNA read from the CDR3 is TGTGCCAGTAGTATCAGGACTAGCGGGAGATACAGTGAC. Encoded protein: CASSIRTSGRYSD. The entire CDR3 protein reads CASSIRTSGRYSDYTF.

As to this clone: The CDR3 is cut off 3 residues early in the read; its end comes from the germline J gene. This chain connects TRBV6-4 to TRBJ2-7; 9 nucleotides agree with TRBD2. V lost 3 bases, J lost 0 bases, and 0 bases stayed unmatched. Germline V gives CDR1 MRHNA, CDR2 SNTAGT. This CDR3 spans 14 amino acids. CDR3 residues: CASSEREGSYEQYF. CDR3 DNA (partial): TGTGCCAGCAGTGAGCGGGAGGGCTCCTACGAG.

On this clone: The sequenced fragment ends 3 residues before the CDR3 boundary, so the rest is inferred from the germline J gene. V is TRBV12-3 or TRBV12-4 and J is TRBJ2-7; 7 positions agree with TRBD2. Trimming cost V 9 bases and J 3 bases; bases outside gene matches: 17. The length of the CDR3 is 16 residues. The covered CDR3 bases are TGTGCCAGTTCCCCAAAACTCCAGCGGGGTCACTACGAG. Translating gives CASSPKLQRGHYE. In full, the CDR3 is CASSPKLQRGHYEQYF.